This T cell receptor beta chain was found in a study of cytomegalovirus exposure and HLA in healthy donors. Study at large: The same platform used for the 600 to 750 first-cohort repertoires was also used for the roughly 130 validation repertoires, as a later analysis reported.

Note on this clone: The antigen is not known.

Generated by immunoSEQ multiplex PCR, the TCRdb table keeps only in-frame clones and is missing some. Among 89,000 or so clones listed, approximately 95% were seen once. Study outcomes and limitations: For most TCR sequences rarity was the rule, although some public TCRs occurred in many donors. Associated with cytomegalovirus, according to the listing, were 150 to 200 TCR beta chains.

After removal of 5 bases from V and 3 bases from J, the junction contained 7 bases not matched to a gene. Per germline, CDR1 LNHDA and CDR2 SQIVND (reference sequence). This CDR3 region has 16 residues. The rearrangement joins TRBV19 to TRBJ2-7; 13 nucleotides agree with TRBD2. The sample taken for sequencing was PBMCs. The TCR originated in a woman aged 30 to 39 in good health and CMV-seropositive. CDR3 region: CASSSRLAGGIYEQYF. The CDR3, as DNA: TGTGCCAGTAGTTCCCGACTAGCGGGAGGCATCTACGAGCAGTACTTC.